A selection of T cell receptor beta chains follows, all from one sample in a study of T-cell memory formation after mild COVID-19. In TCRdb, the 5' RACE reads were re-called with MiXCR into one record per CDR3 protein. The table includes 430,000 or so distinct CDR3 sequences, roughly 25% detected once. The sample taken for sequencing was PBMCs or a T cell subset sorted from them (not recorded which). All receptors derive from an adult woman who had mild COVID-19 (a few samples of this study predate the infection). Cell type and time point are not known. The CDR3 runs from the conserved cysteine through the conserved F or W. D genes are given only for firm matches. Clone size is stated in some rows and not others, as once, few, many or a class when expanded.

j_call d_call clone_size cdr3_length v_call cdr3_aa cdr3_nt
TRBJ1-2 TRBD1 few 16 TRBV5-5 CASIPGQGAFQRGYTF TGTGCCAGCATACCTGGACAGGGTGCATTTCAGCGTGGCTACACCTTC
TRBJ2-7 NA many 12 TRBV29-1 CSVGSSSYEQYF TGCAGCGTTGGTTCCTCTTCCTACGAGCAGTACTTC
TRBJ1-2 TRBD1 NA 13 TRBV12-3/TRBV12-4 CASSLTGGSGYTF TGTGCCAGCAGTTTGACAGGGGGCAGTGGCTACACCTTC
TRBJ2-3 NA NA 12 TRBV29-1 CAGASGTDTQYF TGCGCGGGGGCCTCGGGCACAGATACGCAGTATTTT
TRBJ2-1 NA NA 13 TRBV7-3 CASSSSPYNEQFF TGTGCCAGCAGCTCGTCTCCGTACAATGAGCAGTTCTTC
TRBJ2-2 NA few 14 TRBV7-9 CASRIQGNTGELFF TGTGCCAGCAGGATACAGGGTAACACCGGGGAGCTGTTTTTT
TRBJ2-7 NA few 16 TRBV4-2 CASSQLVALVSYEQYF TGTGCCAGCAGCCAGTTGGTTGCGCTCGTCTCTTACGAGCAGTACTTC
TRBJ2-1 NA NA 14 TRBV15 CATSRQGTYNEQFF TGTGCCACCAGCAGACAGGGTACCTACAATGAGCAGTTCTTC
TRBJ2-5 TRBD2 NA 16 TRBV5-4 CASSSALAEVQETQYF TGTGCCAGCAGCTCTGCACTAGCGGAAGTGCAAGAGACCCAGTACTTC
TRBJ2-1 NA few 15 TRBV20-1 CSADLPGTPFNEQFF TGCAGTGCCGATCTTCCCGGGACCCCTTTCAATGAGCAGTTCTTC
TRBJ1-6 NA NA 15 TRBV10-3 CAISESKMGNSPLHF TGTGCCATCAGTGAGTCGAAGATGGGAAATTCACCCCTCCACTTT
TRBJ2-7 NA few 14 TRBV30 CAGSYGGNSGEQYF TGTGCCGGGAGTTATGGGGGCAATTCGGGCGAGCAGTACTTC
TRBJ2-7 NA few 15 TRBV4-1 CASSQETAGPYEQYF TGCGCCAGCAGCCAAGAAACGGCAGGGCCCTACGAGCAGTACTTC
TRBJ1-2 NA NA 15 TRBV20-1 CSARRYREVDYGYTF TGCAGTGCTCGACGCTACAGGGAAGTGGACTATGGCTACACCTTC
TRBJ1-4 NA few 17 TRBV4-3 CASSQVVKSAGWEKLFF TGCGCCAGCAGCCAAGTAGTGAAGAGCGCGGGGTGGGAAAAACTGTTTTTT
TRBJ2-7 TRBD1 NA 15 TRBV4-3 CASSPTGGSTYEQYF TGCGCCAGCAGCCCGACAGGGGGCTCTACCTACGAGCAGTACTTC
TRBJ2-1 NA NA 14 TRBV21-1 CASSKGERPNEQFF TGTGCCAGCAGCAAAGGGGAGCGGCCAAATGAGCAGTTCTTC
TRBJ1-6 TRBD1 few 16 TRBV4-2 CASSQDPGQINSPLHF TGTGCCAGCAGCCAAGATCCGGGACAGATCAATTCACCCCTCCACTTT
TRBJ1-2 NA few 13 TRBV20-1 CSAYGQSIYGYTF TGCAGTGCGTACGGACAGTCAATCTATGGCTACACCTTC
TRBJ2-1 NA few 14 TRBV29-1 CSVERGGNYNEQFF TGCAGCGTTGAAAGAGGGGGGAATTACAATGAGCAGTTCTTC